This T cell receptor beta chain is from a study of T cells in Graves' hyperthyroidism and ophthalmopathy. Whole-study context: Peripheral blood was collected at initial diagnosis, before any treatment.

The study's findings and limits: Ophthalmopathy stood apart from stable hyperthyroidism in a 13 V-J model. A median approximately 6.8 months before onset, the model predicted ophthalmopathy.

V was shortened by 7 bases and J by 0 bases, with 14 bases between the two germline ends. This CDR3 is built from 15 residues. RNA transcripts were the template for amplifying TCR beta CDR3 regions. First-round RT-PCR targeting the TCR CDR3 was performed with the HTBI primer set. TCRdb processed the multiplex PCR reads anew with MiXCR; each CDR3 protein has one entry. This sample has roughly 280,000 distinct CDR3 sequences, with roughly 22% found just once. Details on this clonotype: Its target is not known.

This TCR was sampled from a man aged 25-45 years with Graves' ophthalmopathy. V is TRBV12-3 or TRBV12-4 and J is TRBJ2-3; no reliable D call. Sequencing input: blood. The CDR3 loop reads CASTPRPASTDTQYF. The DNA for the CDR3 is TGTGCCAGCACCCCGAGACCAGCAAGCACAGATACGCAGTATTTT.